This T cell receptor beta chain was captured in a study of breast tumors, draining lymph nodes, adjacent tissues. V shed 4 bases, J shed 3 bases, and the junction held 1 base outside the gene matches. Germline lookup yields CDR1 ENHRY and CDR2 SYGVKD. This CDR3 region has 13 residues. Breast cancer patients provided tissue from their axillary draining lymph nodes. From the multiplex PCR reads, TCRdb called clonotypes with MiXCR, one entry per CDR3 protein. The sample contains some 120,000 distinct CDR3 sequences, 21% of which appear only once. V is TRBV10-3 and J is TRBJ2-7; TRBD1 aligns across 9 bases. Sequencing was done on a sample of axillary lymph node tissue. This TCR derives from a female donor with breast cancer. Some clones in this sample may be carry-over from other donors' samples. CDR3 DNA sequence: TGTGCCATCAGTGGGGGACAGGGCTACGAGCAGTACTTC. The encoded protein is CAISGGQGYEQYF.